These T cell receptor beta chains were read from a single sample in a study of T cells in Graves' hyperthyroidism and ophthalmopathy. TCRdb used MiXCR to reprocess the multiplex PCR reads, holding one entry per CDR3 protein. The sample comprises about 400,000 distinct CDR3 sequences, 15% to 17% of which are singletons, and approximately 7.5% rests with the top ten. The material sequenced was blood. These receptors were collected from a woman under 30 with Graves' hyperthyroidism. Each CDR3 is given with its conserved first and last residue. The D gene is left open where the match is weak. Rows may omit the clone size; those that give it use once, few, many or a size class.

few	NA	TRBV6-1	TRBJ1-5	TGTGCCAGCAAACCACAGGGAAATCAGCCCCAGCATTTT	CASKPQGNQPQHF
many	NA	TRBV12-3/TRBV12-4	TRBJ2-3	TGTGCCAGCAGTTTACAGGTCCCAGGTACGCAGTATTTT	CASSLQVPGTQYF
many	NA	TRBV5-8	TRBJ1-4	TGTGCCAGCAGCTTGACGGGGACTAATGAAAAACTGTTTTTT	CASSLTGTNEKLFF
many	NA	TRBV11-2	TRBJ2-7	TGTGCCAGCAGGGACCTCTCGGGGAAGAGCTCCTACGAGCAGTACTTC	CASRDLSGKSSYEQYF
many	TRBD2	TRBV11-2	TRBJ2-2	TGTGCCAGCAGCTTGGGCGGGAGGTTTGGGGAGCTGTTTTTT	CASSLGGRFGELFF
few	TRBD2	TRBV11-2	TRBJ2-7	TGTGCCAGCAGCTCCCGACTAGCTATCTACGAGCAGTACTTC	CASSSRLAIYEQYF
NA	TRBD1	TRBV30	TRBJ1-4	TGTGCCTGGAGTCATGGGACAGGATCAGAAAAACTGTTTTTT	CAWSHGTGSEKLFF
many	NA	TRBV11-3	TRBJ1-1	TGTGCCAGCAGCTTGAGTGGGGAAGTAGCTTTCTTT	CASSLSGEVAFF
few	TRBD1	TRBV15	TRBJ2-2	TGTGCCACCAGCAGAGTTGGCAGGGGGCGCACCGGGGAGCTGTTTTTT	CATSRVGRGRTGELFF
NA	NA	TRBV5-1	TRBJ1-4	TGCGCCAGCAGGAGACAGTCAACTAATGAAAAACTGTTTTTT	CASRRQSTNEKLFF
few	NA	TRBV25-1	TRBJ2-5	TGTGCCAGCAGTGAATATGGAACAGCCGGGGAGACCCAGTACTTC	CASSEYGTAGETQYF
many	TRBD1	TRBV10-3	TRBJ2-7	TGTGCCATCAGGGATAGGGACAGGGGGCGACAGGACGAGCAGTACTTC	CAIRDRDRGRQDEQYF
once	NA	TRBV10-3	TRBJ1-2	TGTGCCATCAGTGTCGGGGGGCAGGGTGGAGTTGGCTACACCTTC	CAISVGGQGGVGYTF
few	NA	TRBV6-1	TRBJ2-3	TGTGCCAGCAGTCAGGGACCTGGGGCAGATACGCAGTATTTT	CASSQGPGADTQYF
NA	NA	TRBV20-1	TRBJ2-7	TGCAGTGCTATAGAGGATGGGGGTTGGAAGGGCTACGAGCAGTACTTC	CSAIEDGGWKGYEQYF
many	NA	TRBV18	TRBJ2-5	TGTGCCAGCTCACCGCGTCGAGGCTACCAAGAGACCCAGTACTTC	CASSPRRGYQETQYF
many	NA	TRBV5-5	TRBJ2-1	TGTGCCAGCACTGGAGGAATCAGGGCCGATGAGCAGTTCTTC	CASTGGIRADEQFF
many	NA	TRBV27	TRBJ2-1	TGTGCCAGCAGTCCCCGTGGAGGACAGCTAACCAATGAGCAGTTCTTC	CASSPRGGQLTNEQFF
many	NA	TRBV11-3	TRBJ2-1	TGTGCCAGCAGGGCCGGGACTCTAAACAATGAGCAGTTCTTC	CASRAGTLNNEQFF
NA	NA	TRBV7-6	TRBJ1-2	TGTGCCAGCAGCCCCGCCGGAGACACACCTTATGGCTACACCTTC	CASSPAGDTPYGYTF
NA	TRBD1	TRBV19	TRBJ1-5	TGTGCCGGCACTCCAGGGGCTGACAGGGCTGAGCAGCCCCAGCATTTT	CAGTPGADRAEQPQHF
NA	NA	TRBV6-1	TRBJ2-3	TGTGCCAGCAGTGAGTCAGGTGGGGCAGATACGCAGTATTTT	CASSESGGADTQYF
NA	NA	TRBV29-1	TRBJ1-1	TGCAGCGCTGCAAAGGGGAACACTGAAGCTTTCTTT	CSAAKGNTEAFF
NA	NA	TRBV6-4	TRBJ2-3	TGTGCCAGCAGTGAGCAACTGGTCACAGATACGCAGTATTTT	CASSEQLVTDTQYF
NA	NA	TRBV19	TRBJ2-6	TGTGCCAGTAGTATTGAGAGCTCTGGGGCCAACGTCCTGACTTTC	CASSIESSGANVLTF
few	TRBD2	TRBV10-3	TRBJ2-1	TGTGCCATCAGCGGACTAGCGGGGGGTCCCGGCTCCTACAATGAGCAGTTCTTC	CAISGLAGGPGSYNEQFF
NA	NA	TRBV6-2/TRBV6-3	TRBJ1-5	TGTGCCAGCAGCATCGGACAGTCGGATAGCAATCAGCCCCAGCATTTT	CASSIGQSDSNQPQHF
many	NA	TRBV18	TRBJ2-7	TGTGCCAGCTCACCCTTCGACACTTCCGAGCAGTACTTC	CASSPFDTSEQYF
NA	NA	TRBV28	TRBJ2-7	TGTGCCAGCAGCCCCGATTTTTCAAATTCCTACGAGCAGTACTTC	CASSPDFSNSYEQYF
many	TRBD1	TRBV12-3/TRBV12-4	TRBJ2-7	TGTGCCAGCAGTAGACAGGGGGTTTACGAGCAGTACTTC	CASSRQGVYEQYF
many	TRBD2	TRBV10-3	TRBJ2-1	TGTGCCATCAACGCCGGGACTAGTGGGCACAATGAGCAGTTCTTC	CAINAGTSGHNEQFF
NA	NA	TRBV4-1	TRBJ2-3	TGCGCCAGCAGCCAAATTAATCTGATGGTCACAGATACGCAGTATTTT	CASSQINLMVTDTQYF
NA	NA	TRBV6-1	TRBJ1-3	TGTGCCAGCAGGGACAACTACCCCTCTGGAAACACCATATATTTT	CASRDNYPSGNTIYF
NA	NA	TRBV27	TRBJ2-7	TGTGCCAGCAGTTTAAAACACCGGACCTACGAGCAGTACTTC	CASSLKHRTYEQYF
NA	NA	TRBV3-1	TRBJ2-2	TGTGCCAGCAGCCAAGATGGTTCGGGCGGGGAGCTGTTTTTT	CASSQDGSGGELFF
many	TRBD1	TRBV28	TRBJ2-1	TGTGCCAGCGGAAAACCGGGACAGGGTTTTGATGAGCAGTTCTTC	CASGKPGQGFDEQFF
many	NA	TRBV11-3	TRBJ2-1	TGTGCCAGCAGCTTAGATCGGGGCGCTAGCTCCTACAATGAGCAGTTCTTC	CASSLDRGASSYNEQFF
many	NA	TRBV28	TRBJ1-2	TGTGCCAGCAGTTGCCCCCCTAGGGTAGCCTGCTATTGGGGCTACACCTTC	CASSCPPRVACYWGYTF
many	TRBD1	TRBV7-8	TRBJ1-2	TGTGCCAGCAGCTTAGAGTGGACAGGGGGCTATGGCTACACCTTC	CASSLEWTGGYGYTF
many	NA	TRBV6-1	TRBJ2-7	TGTGCCAGCGGGGCAGGAGGAGTCTACGAGCAGTACTTC	CASGAGGVYEQYF
many	TRBD1	TRBV29-1	TRBJ1-5	TGCAGCGTCGGCGACAGGGGGGGCAATCAGCCCCAGCATTTT	CSVGDRGGNQPQHF
many	NA	TRBV28	TRBJ2-5	TGTGCCAGCAGTTTATTTCCGGGCCAAGTAAAGACCCAGTACTTC	CASSLFPGQVKTQYF
many	NA	TRBV27	TRBJ1-2	TGTGCCAGCAGTTCCCTCCTGGGGTCCTGGGGCTACACCTTC	CASSSLLGSWGYTF